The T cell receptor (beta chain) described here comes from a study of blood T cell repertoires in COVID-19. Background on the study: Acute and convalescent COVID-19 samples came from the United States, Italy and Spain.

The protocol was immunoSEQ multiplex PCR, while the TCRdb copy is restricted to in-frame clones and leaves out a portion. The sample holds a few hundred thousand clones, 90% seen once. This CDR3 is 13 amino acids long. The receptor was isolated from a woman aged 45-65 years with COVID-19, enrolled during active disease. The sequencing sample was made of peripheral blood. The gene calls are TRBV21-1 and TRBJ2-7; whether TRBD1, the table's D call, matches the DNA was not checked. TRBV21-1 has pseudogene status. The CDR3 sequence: CASSNLGPYEQYF. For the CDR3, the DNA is TGTGCCAGCAGCAATTTGGGCCCCTACGAGCAGTACTTC.